This T cell receptor beta chain derives from a study of metastatic and nonmetastatic thyroid tumors. At the level of the study: Across blood and tumor or nodule tissue, repertoires from malignant and benign thyroid patients were compared with one another.

No treatment of any kind had been given to any patient before thyroid surgery. V was cut by 7 bases and J by 5 bases, with 17 bases left in between. Germline V gives CDR1 MNHNS, CDR2 SASEGT. The CDR3 spans 15 residues. In the original analysis: Clinicopathological groups of papillary thyroid cancer showed CDR3 differences that were used to build a distant-metastasis classifier. MiXCR reprocessed the PCR reads for TCRdb. The V and J calls were determined by TCRdb, not by the authors. Of 39,000 or so clones in the sample, about 45% were seen once. As to this clone: Its antigen is unknown.

Study observations and caveats: Malignant thyroid tumors reportedly had TCR beta diversity that was significantly higher than in benign nodules, in blood and tumor.

The sequencing sample was made of tumor tissue. The sequence was collected from a male donor with papillary thyroid cancer or a benign thyroid nodule (not recorded which). Some clones in this sample may be carry-over from other donors' samples. This sequence joins TRBV6-1 and TRBJ2-2; unclear D gene. This CDR3 reads CASNPSFPETGELFF. CDR3 DNA: TGTGCCAGCAACCCCTCGTTCCCGGAGACCGGGGAGCTGTTTTTT.